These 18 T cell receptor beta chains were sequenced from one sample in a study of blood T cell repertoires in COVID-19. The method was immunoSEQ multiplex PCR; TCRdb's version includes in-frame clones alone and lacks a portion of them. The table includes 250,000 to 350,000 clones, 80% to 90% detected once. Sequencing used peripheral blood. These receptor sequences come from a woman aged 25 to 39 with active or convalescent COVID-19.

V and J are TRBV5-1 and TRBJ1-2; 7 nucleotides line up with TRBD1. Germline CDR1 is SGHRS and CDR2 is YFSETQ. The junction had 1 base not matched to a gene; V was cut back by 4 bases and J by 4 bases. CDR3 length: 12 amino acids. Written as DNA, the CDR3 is TGCGCCAGCAGCCGGGACAGCTATGGCTACACCTTC. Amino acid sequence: CASSRDSYGYTF.

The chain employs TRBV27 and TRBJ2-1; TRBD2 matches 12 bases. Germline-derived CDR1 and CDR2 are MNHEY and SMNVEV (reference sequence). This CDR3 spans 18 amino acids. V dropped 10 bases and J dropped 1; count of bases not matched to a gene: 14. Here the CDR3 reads CATTPLAGGPSSYNEQFF. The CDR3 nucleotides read TGTGCCACCACTCCCCTAGCGGGGGGGCCATCTTCCTACAATGAGCAGTTCTTC.

The CDR3 loop is CASSLEGQSRYEQYF. The CDR3 region has the DNA TGTGCCAGTAGCCTGGAAGGACAGTCCCGTTACGAGCAGTACTTC. The rearrangement joins TRBV19 to TRBJ2-7, with D tentatively TRBD1 (6 bases). This CDR3 region has 15 residues. Germline V gene data show CDR1 as LNHDA and CDR2 as SQIVND (reference sequence). V dropped 6 bases and J dropped 4 bases, with 19 bases sitting between them.

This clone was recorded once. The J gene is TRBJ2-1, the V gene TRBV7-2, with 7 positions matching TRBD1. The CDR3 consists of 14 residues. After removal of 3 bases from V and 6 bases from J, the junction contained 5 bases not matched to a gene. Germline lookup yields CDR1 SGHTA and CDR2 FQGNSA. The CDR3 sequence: CASSLGTAANEQFF. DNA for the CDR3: TGTGCCAGCAGCTTGGGGACAGCCGCCAATGAGCAGTTCTTC.

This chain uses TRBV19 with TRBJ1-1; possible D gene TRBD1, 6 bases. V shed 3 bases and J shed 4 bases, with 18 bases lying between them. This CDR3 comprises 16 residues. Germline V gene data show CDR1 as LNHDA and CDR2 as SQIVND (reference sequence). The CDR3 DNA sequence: TGTGCCAGTAGTATTAGGCAGGGGCTGGTAAGCACTGAAGCTTTCTTT. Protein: CASSIRQGLVSTEAFF.

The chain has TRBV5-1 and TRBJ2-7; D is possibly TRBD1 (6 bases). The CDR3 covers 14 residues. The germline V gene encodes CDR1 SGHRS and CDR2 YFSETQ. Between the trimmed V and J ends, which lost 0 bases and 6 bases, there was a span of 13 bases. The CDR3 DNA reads TGCGCCAGCAGCTTGGGGACAGTGAGGGCCGAGCAGTACTTC. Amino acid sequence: CASSLGTVRAEQYF.

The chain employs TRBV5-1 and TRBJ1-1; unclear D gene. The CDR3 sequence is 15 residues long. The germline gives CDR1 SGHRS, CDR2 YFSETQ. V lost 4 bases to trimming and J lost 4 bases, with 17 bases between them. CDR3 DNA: TGCGCCAGCAGCCCCCGGACCCGGGCGGGCACTGAAGCTTTCTTT. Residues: CASSPRTRAGTEAFF. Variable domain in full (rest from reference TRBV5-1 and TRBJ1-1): KAGVTQTPRYLIKTRGQQVTLSCSPISGHRSVSWYQQTPGQGLQFLFEYFSETQRNKGNFPGRFSGRQFSNSRSEMNVSTLELGDSALYLCASSPRTRAGTEAFFGQGTRLTVV.

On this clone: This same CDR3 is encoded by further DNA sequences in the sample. The CDR3 reads CASSLGGADTQYF. CDR3 coding DNA: TGTGCCAGCAGCTTAGGAGGGGCAGATACGCAGTATTTT. The gene calls are TRBV7-3 and TRBJ2-3, with a weak D call TRBD2 (6 bases). CDR1 is SGHTA, CDR2 FQGTGA, per germline. Between the trimmed V and J ends, which lost 2 bases and 4 bases, there was a span of 7 bases. This CDR3 spans 13 amino acids.

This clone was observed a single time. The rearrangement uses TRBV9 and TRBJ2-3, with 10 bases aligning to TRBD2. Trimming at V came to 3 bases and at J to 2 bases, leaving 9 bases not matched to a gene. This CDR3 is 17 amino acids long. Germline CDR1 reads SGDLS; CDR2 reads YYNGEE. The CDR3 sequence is CASSARIGTSVTDTQYF. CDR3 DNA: TGTGCCAGCAGCGCGAGGATTGGGACTAGCGTCACAGATACGCAGTATTTT.

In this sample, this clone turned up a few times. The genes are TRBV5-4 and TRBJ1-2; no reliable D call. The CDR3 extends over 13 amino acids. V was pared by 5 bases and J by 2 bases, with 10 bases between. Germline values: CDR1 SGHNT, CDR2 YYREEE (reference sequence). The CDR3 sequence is CASSSRLNYGYTF. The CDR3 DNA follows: TGTGCCAGCAGTTCCAGACTGAACTATGGCTACACCTTC.

The CDR3 DNA follows: TGTGCCAGCAGCCGTCGACAGGGAATAGCTGAAGCTTTCTTT. Encoded protein: CASSRRQGIAEAFF. The chain joins TRBV7-2 to TRBJ1-1; 7 bases fit TRBD1. CDR1 SGHTA and CDR2 FQGNSA come from the germline V gene. CDR3 length: 14 residues. The trim removed 5 bases at V and 6 bases at J, leaving 9 bases unmatched. The variable domain in full, completed from reference TRBV7-2 and TRBJ1-1, reads GAGVSQSPSNKVTEKGKDVELRCDPISGHTALYWYRQSLGQGLEFLIYFQGNSAPDKSGLPSDRFSAERTGGSVSTLTIQRTQQEDSAVYLCASSRRQGIAEAFFGQGTRLTVV.

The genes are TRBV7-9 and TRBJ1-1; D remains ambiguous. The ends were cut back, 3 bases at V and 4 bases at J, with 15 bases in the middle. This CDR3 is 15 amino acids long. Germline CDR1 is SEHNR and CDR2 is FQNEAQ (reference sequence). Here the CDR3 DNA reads TGTGCCAGCAGCTTTGAGGCTTTTTTGGGCACTGAAGCTTTCTTT. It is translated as CASSFEAFLGTEAFF.

CDR3 sequence (DNA): TGTGCCAGCAGTTCCGCCCCTATCGGTACGCAGTATTTT. It specifies CASSSAPIGTQYF. The rearrangement joins TRBV27 to TRBJ2-3, with D uncertain. CDR1 is MNHEY, CDR2 SMNVEV, per germline (reference sequence). V gave up 4 bases and J gave up 8 bases, with 13 bases separating them. The CDR3 spans 13 residues.

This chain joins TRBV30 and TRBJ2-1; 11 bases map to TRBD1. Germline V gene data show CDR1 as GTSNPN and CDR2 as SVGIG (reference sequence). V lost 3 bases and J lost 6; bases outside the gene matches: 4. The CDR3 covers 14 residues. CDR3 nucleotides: TGTGCCTGGAGGGGACAGGGGGGGGCCAATGAGCAGTTCTTC. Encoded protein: CAWRGQGGANEQFF.

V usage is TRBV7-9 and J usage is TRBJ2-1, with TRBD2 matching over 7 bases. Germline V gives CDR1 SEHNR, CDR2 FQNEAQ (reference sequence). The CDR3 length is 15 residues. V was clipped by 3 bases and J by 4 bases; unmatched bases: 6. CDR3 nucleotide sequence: TGTGCCAGCAGCTTGGGGGGGTTCGTTTACAATGAGCAGTTCTTC. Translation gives CASSLGGFVYNEQFF.

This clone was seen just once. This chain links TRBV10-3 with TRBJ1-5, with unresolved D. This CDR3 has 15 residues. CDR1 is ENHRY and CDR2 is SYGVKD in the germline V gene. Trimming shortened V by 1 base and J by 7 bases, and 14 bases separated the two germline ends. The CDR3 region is CAISEYRGGEQPQHF. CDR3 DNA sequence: TGTGCCATCAGTGAGTACCGGGGAGGCGAACAGCCCCAGCATTTT.

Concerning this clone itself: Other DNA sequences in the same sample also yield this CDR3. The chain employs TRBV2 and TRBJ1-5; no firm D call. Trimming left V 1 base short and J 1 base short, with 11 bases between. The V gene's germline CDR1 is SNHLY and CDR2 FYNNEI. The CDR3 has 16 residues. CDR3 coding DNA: TGTGCCAGCAGTGAAGGAGGCAGGAGGAGCAATCAGCCCCAGCATTTT. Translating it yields CASSEGGRRSNQPQHF. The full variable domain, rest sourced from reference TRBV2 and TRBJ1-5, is EPEVTQTPSHQVTQMGQEVILRCVPISNHLYFYWYRQILGQKVEFLVSFYNNEISEKSEIFDDQFSVERPDGSNFTLKIRSTKLEDSAMYFCASSEGGRRSNQPQHFGDGTRLSIL.

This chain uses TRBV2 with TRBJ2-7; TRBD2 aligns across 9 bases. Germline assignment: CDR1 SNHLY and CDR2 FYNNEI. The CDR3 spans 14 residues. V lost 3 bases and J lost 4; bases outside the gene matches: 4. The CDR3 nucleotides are TGTGCCAGCAGTGACCAGGGACTAGCTTACGAGCAGTACTTC. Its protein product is CASSDQGLAYEQYF.